Presented here are 15 T cell receptor beta chains from one specimen sequenced in a study of shared T cell receptors in the human thymus. The protocol was immunoSEQ multiplex PCR, while the TCRdb copy is restricted to in-frame clones and leaves out a portion. The repertoire has hundreds of thousands of clones, 85% to 95% of them found once; the top ten carry roughly 0.02%. Input material: thymocytes. The origin of the receptors is a human donor.

This chain connects TRBV19 to TRBJ1-2; TRBD1 matches 9 bases. The CDR3 is 16 amino acids. Germline lookup yields CDR1 LNHDA and CDR2 SQIVND (reference sequence). After removal of 2 bases from V and 1 base from J, the junction contained 5 bases not matched to a gene. CDR3 nucleotide sequence: TGTGCCAGTAGTATACGGTCGGGACAGGGTAACTATGGCTACACCTTC. This sequence encodes CASSIRSGQGNYGYTF. Drawing the rest from reference TRBV19 and TRBJ1-2, the complete variable domain is DGGITQSPKYLFRKEGQNVTLSCEQNLNHDAMYWYRQDPGQGLRLIYYSQIVNDFQKGDIAEGYSVSREKKESFPLTVTSAQKNPTAFYLCASSIRSGQGNYGYTFGSGTRLTVV.

The V call is TRBV4-3, the J call TRBJ2-2; TRBD2 matches 8 bases. The CDR3 has 18 amino acids. The germline V gene has CDR1 LGHNA and CDR2 YSLEER. V dropped 1 base and J dropped 4; count of bases not matched to a gene: 11. In DNA, the CDR3 is TGCGCCAGCAGCCAAGGGTGGCTAGCGGGTGGTGTCACCGGGGAGCTGTTTTTT. Translated, it gives CASSQGWLAGGVTGELFF.

The rearrangement links TRBV7-9 to TRBJ2-7, with 9 bases lining up with TRBD1. Germline trimming cut 5 bases from V and 2 bases from J; bases unmatched to any gene: 19. CDR1 and CDR2 (germline): SEHNR, FQNEAQ (reference sequence). The CDR3 sequence is 19 residues long. CDR3 nucleotide sequence: TGTGCCAGCAGCCTCAGCACCCAGACAGGGGGGAGGCGTACCTACGAGCAGTACTTC. Protein: CASSLSTQTGGRRTYEQYF.

The chain recombines TRBV10-2 with TRBJ2-2, with TRBD2 identical over 7 bases. V lost 0 bases to trimming and J lost 5 bases; unmatched junction nucleotides: 9. This CDR3 region has 17 residues. The germline CDR1 and CDR2 sequences are WSHSY and SAAADI. The CDR3 DNA is TGCGCCAGCAGTGAGTCCCCTGCGGGAGAGGGAACCGGGGAGCTGTTTTTT. It specifies CASSESPAGEGTGELFF.

V is TRBV2 and J is TRBJ2-5; TRBD1 matches at 8 bases. The CDR3 extends over 17 amino acids. Looked up from germline, CDR1 is SNHLY and CDR2 is FYNNEI. V shed 2 bases, J shed 0 bases, and the junction held 8 bases outside the gene matches. CDR3 amino acids: CASSEYIGQGHQETQYF. In DNA, the CDR3 is TGTGCCAGCAGTGAATACATTGGACAGGGACACCAAGAGACCCAGTACTTC. The variable domain in full, completed from reference TRBV2 and TRBJ2-5, reads EPEVTQTPSHQVTQMGQEVILRCVPISNHLYFYWYRQILGQKVEFLVSFYNNEISEKSEIFDDQFSVERPDGSNFTLKIRSTKLEDSAMYFCASSEYIGQGHQETQYFGPGTRLLVL.

This sequence joins TRBV5-6 and TRBJ2-3; D is unclear. Looked up from germline, CDR1 is SGHDT and CDR2 is YYEEEE. CDR3 length: 18 amino acids. The V and J ends lost 0 bases and 1 base respectively, with 18 bases between them. The CDR3, as DNA: TGTGCCAGCAGCTTGGCCCCTAGTTTGGTAGGGCGCACAGATACGCAGTATTTT. It translates to CASSLAPSLVGRTDTQYF.

This clone was observed a single time. This chain connects TRBV5-6 to TRBJ1-5; possible D gene TRBD1, 5 bases. Germline CDR1 SGHDT, CDR2 YYEEEE. This CDR3 is built from 19 residues. V lost 0 bases and J 5 bases, leaving 24 bases between the germline ends. The CDR3 loop is CASSLAGLRPNYQDQPQHF. CDR3 DNA: TGTGCCAGCAGCTTGGCGGGACTGAGACCCAATTATCAGGATCAGCCCCAGCATTTT.

J is TRBJ1-5 and V is TRBV15, with D maybe TRBD1 (6 bases). Germline V gene data show CDR1 as LNHNV and CDR2 as YYDKDF (reference sequence). This CDR3 spans 16 amino acids. V was pared by 0 bases and J by 7 bases, with 16 bases between. CDR3 DNA sequence: TGTGCCACCAGCAGAGACCTCGGGGGGCGCGAACAGCCCCAGCATTTT. Residues: CATSRDLGGREQPQHF. The full variable domain, rest sourced from reference TRBV15 and TRBJ1-5, is DAMVIQNPRYQVTQFGKPVTLSCSQTLNHNVMYWYQQKSSQAPKLLFHYYDKDFNNEADTPDNFQSRRPNTSFCFLDIRSPGLGDTAMYLCATSRDLGGREQPQHFGDGTRLSIL.

This rearrangement joins TRBV29-1 to TRBJ1-2, with TRBD1 identical over 8 bases. The CDR3 runs 14 residues. CDR1 SQVTM and CDR2 ANQGSEA come from the germline V gene. V shed 5 bases and J 1 base; nucleotides not matched to a gene: 6. The CDR3 here is CSVWTGRDNYGYTF. CDR3 sequence (DNA): TGCAGCGTTTGGACAGGGAGGGATAACTATGGCTACACCTTC.

CDR3 residues: CASSRPLLAVYNEQFF. The CDR3 bases are TGTGCCAGCAGCCGACCTCTCCTAGCGGTCTACAATGAGCAGTTCTTC. The J gene is TRBJ2-1, the V gene TRBV6-6; TRBD2 agrees at 7 bases. The CDR3 is 16 residues long. Germline assignment: CDR1 MNHNY and CDR2 SVGAGI (reference sequence). V gave up 6 bases and J gave up 3 bases; unmatched junction bases: 11.

The chain carries TRBV7-9 and TRBJ2-7; no clear D gene. Per germline, CDR1 SEHNR and CDR2 FQNEAQ (reference sequence). The CDR3 totals 12 residues. Between the trimmed V and J ends, which lost 5 bases and 7 bases, there was a span of 12 bases. CDR3 sequence reads: CASSLTGREQYF. CDR3 nucleotide sequence: TGTGCCAGCAGCCTGACCGGGCGAGAGCAGTACTTC.

The J gene is TRBJ1-1, the V gene TRBV2; 9 bases agree with TRBD1. The CDR3 runs to 15 residues. The germline gives CDR1 SNHLY, CDR2 FYNNEI. With 3 bases clipped from V and 5 bases from J, the junction kept 7 bases outside the gene matches. Written as DNA, the CDR3 is TGTGCCAGCAGTGAGGGACAGGGTGTTGGTACTGAAGCTTTCTTT. It encodes CASSEGQGVGTEAFF.

The CDR3 is CASSPDNILRMQFF. CDR3 coding DNA: TGTGCCAGCAGCCCGGACAATATCTTAAGAATGCAGTTCTTC. J is TRBJ2-1 and V is TRBV5-6, with TRBD1 as a possible D gene (5 bases). CDR3 length equals 14 residues. Trimming cost V 4 bases and J 12 bases, with 20 bases left between them. Looked up from germline, CDR1 is SGHDT and CDR2 is YYEEEE.

This clone was picked up one time. The chain joins TRBV15 to TRBJ2-7; 12 nucleotides match TRBD2. Germline CDR1 LNHNV, CDR2 YYDKDF (reference sequence). V gave up 3 bases and J gave up 6 bases; unmatched junction bases: 6. This CDR3 has 15 residues. Here the CDR3 DNA reads TGTGCCACCAGCAGGAAAGGACTAGCGGGAAGCGAGCAGTACTTC. Its translation: CATSRKGLAGSEQYF. The full variable domain, in which reference TRBV15 and TRBJ2-7 provide the parts outside the CDR3, is DAMVIQNPRYQVTQFGKPVTLSCSQTLNHNVMYWYQQKSSQAPKLLFHYYDKDFNNEADTPDNFQSRRPNTSFCFLDIRSPGLGDTAMYLCATSRKGLAGSEQYFGPGTRLTVT.

The gene calls are TRBV5-1 and TRBJ2-5; D could derive from TRBD1 or TRBD2 (5 bases each). The CDR3 sequence is 16 residues long. V lost 3 bases and J lost 3, with 18 bases in between. Germline lookup yields CDR1 SGHRS and CDR2 YFSETQ. The CDR3 DNA reads TGCGCCAGCAGCTCCGGGACCCTGAAGACCGAAGAGACCCAGTACTTC. As protein: CASSSGTLKTEETQYF.